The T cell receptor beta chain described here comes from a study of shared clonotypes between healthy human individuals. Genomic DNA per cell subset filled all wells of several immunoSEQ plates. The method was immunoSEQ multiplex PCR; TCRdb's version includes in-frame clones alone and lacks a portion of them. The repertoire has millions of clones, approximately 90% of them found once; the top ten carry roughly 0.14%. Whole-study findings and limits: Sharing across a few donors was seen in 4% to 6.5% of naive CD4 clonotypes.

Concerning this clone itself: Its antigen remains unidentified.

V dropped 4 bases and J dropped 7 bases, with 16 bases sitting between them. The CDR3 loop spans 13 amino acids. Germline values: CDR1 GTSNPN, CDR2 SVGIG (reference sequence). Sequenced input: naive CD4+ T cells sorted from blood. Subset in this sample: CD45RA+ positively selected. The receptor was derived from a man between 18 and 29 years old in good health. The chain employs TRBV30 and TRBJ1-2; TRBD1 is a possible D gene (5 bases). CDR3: CAWTTSGAGGYTF. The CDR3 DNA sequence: TGTGCCTGGACCACGAGTGGGGCCGGTGGCTACACCTTC.